The 14 T cell receptor beta chains given below trace back to one sample, sequenced in a study of CD8+ T cells in alopecia areata. cDNA serving as the sequencing template came from extracted, reverse transcribed RNA. The repertoire was sequenced with immunoSEQ multiplex PCR; TCRdb's copy has only in-frame clones and lacks some. This sample carries 150,000 to 200,000 clones, approximately 56% of them seen once, and the ten largest clones take about 15%. The material sequenced was CD4+ T cells sorted from blood, taken at week 0. Every receptor here comes from a human donor with alopecia areata.

The chain employs TRBV30 and TRBJ2-7; the match to TRBD1 covers 9 bases. Trimming at V came to 5 bases and at J to 2 bases, leaving 10 bases not matched to a gene. This CDR3 is built from 15 residues. CDR1 GTSNPN and CDR2 SVGIG come from the germline V gene (reference sequence). CDR3 sequence (DNA): TGTGCCTGGGTCGCTCCGGGACAGGGCACCTACGAGCAGTACTTC. Translation gives CAWVAPGQGTYEQYF.

J is TRBJ2-7 and V is TRBV5-1; 7 nucleotides match TRBD1. The CDR3 extends over 14 amino acids. Per the germline V gene, CDR1 is SGHRS and CDR2 is YFSETQ. Trimming took 0 bases from V and 2 from J; bases not matched to a gene: 2. The CDR3 sequence: CASSLARGTYEQYF. The CDR3 DNA is TGCGCCAGCAGCTTGGCCAGGGGGACCTACGAGCAGTACTTC. Supplemented by reference TRBV5-1 and TRBJ2-7, the full variable domain reads KAGVTQTPRYLIKTRGQQVTLSCSPISGHRSVSWYQQTPGQGLQFLFEYFSETQRNKGNFPGRFSGRQFSNSRSEMNVSTLELGDSALYLCASSLARGTYEQYFGPGTRLTVT.

The CDR3 sequence: CASGLDLSPIVGEQYF. The CDR3 nucleotides are TGTGCTAGTGGTTTGGACCTCAGTCCAATCGTGGGGGAGCAGTACTTC. The chain carries TRBV12-5 and TRBJ2-7; D is unresolved. V was trimmed by 1 base and J by 7 bases, leaving 20 bases between them. The V gene's germline CDR1 is LGHNT and CDR2 FRNRAP. The CDR3 contains 16 residues.

Notes on this clone: This may arise from a read error, as a much more abundant clone is one base away. Other nucleotide sequences from this sample produce the same CDR3. The chain has TRBV5-8 and TRBJ2-5; D is possibly TRBD1 (6 bases). The CDR3 is 16 amino acids. CDR1 and CDR2 (germline): SGHTS, YDEGEE. Trimming removed 0 bases at V and 4 bases at J, with 16 bases between. The CDR3 bases are TGTGCCAGCAGCTTGGGAGCAGGGGATTATGGAGAGACCCAGTACTTC. Amino acid sequence: CASSLGAGDYGETQYF.

This clone has only a few counts. The chain is built from TRBV11-2 and TRBJ2-1; possible D gene TRBD1, 5 bases. With 2 bases removed from V and 7 bases from J, the gap between germline ends came to 15 bases. The CDR3 spans 15 residues. Germline CDR1 SGHAT, CDR2 FQNNGV. CDR3 nucleotides: TGTGCCAGCAGCTTAAGGTCAGGGCGGTGGAATGAGCAGTTCTTC. The encoded protein is CASSLRSGRWNEQFF.

In the case of this clone: The same CDR3 arises from other DNA sequences in this sample as well. In DNA, the CDR3 is TGCAGCGTCAGACAGGGGTCCTACGAGCAGTACTTC. It yields the protein CSVRQGSYEQYF. The V gene is TRBV29-1, the J gene TRBJ2-7; 8 nucleotides align to TRBD1. From germline, CDR1 is SQVTM and CDR2 ANQGSEA. The CDR3 loop spans 12 amino acids. Trimming cost V 6 bases and J 1 base; bases outside gene matches: 2.

V gene TRBV30 combines with J gene TRBJ1-6; D not resolved. The CDR3 covers 15 residues. The V gene lost 4 bases and the J gene lost 0 bases, with 10 bases spanning the gap. Germline CDR1 reads GTSNPN; CDR2 reads SVGIG (reference sequence). In nucleotides, the CDR3 is TGTGCCTGGAAAGTCTGGAGCTCCTATAATTCACCCCTCCACTTT. Its translation: CAWKVWSSYNSPLHF.

This clone came up a few times. This rearrangement joins TRBV29-1 to TRBJ2-2; 7 bases match TRBD1. The CDR3 extends over 12 amino acids. V shed 7 bases and J 4 bases; nucleotides not matched to a gene: 3. The germline V gene encodes CDR1 SQVTM and CDR2 ANQGSEA. The CDR3 region is CSADRATGELFF. Written as DNA, the CDR3 is TGCAGCGCAGACAGGGCCACCGGGGAGCTGTTTTTT.

The V call is TRBV6-1, the J call TRBJ2-7, with 7 positions matching TRBD1. The CDR3 has 14 residues. Germline-derived CDR1 and CDR2 are MNHNS and SASEGT. Losses at the gene ends were 6 bases for V and 4 bases for J; bases not matched to a gene: 9. In DNA form, the CDR3 reads TGTGCCAGCAGAAGACAGGGTGGTCCTTACGAGCAGTACTTC. Its translation: CASRRQGGPYEQYF.

The chain carries TRBV7-8 and TRBJ2-2, with D perhaps matching TRBD2 (6 bases). This CDR3 comprises 16 residues. Trimming cost V 5 bases and J 6 bases, with 19 bases left between them. The germline CDR1 and CDR2 sequences are SGHVS and FQNEAQ. The CDR3 DNA follows: TGTGCCAGCAGCCTCCGGGGGAGGATCGTTGCCGGGGAGCTGTTTTTT. Its translation: CASSLRGRIVAGELFF.

CDR3 nucleotide sequence: TGTGCCAGCAGCGTAAGTTCAGGGAACTATGGCTACACCTTC. Translation: CASSVSSGNYGYTF. The gene calls are TRBV9 and TRBJ1-2; D possibly corresponds to TRBD1 (5 bases). Between the trimmed V and J ends, which lost 1 base and 2 bases, there was a span of 9 bases. From germline, CDR1 is SGDLS and CDR2 YYNGEE. CDR3 length equals 14 residues.

V gene TRBV11-3 combines with J gene TRBJ1-1; D gene uncertain. V was pared by 5 bases and J by 1 base, with 11 bases between. Per germline, CDR1 SGHNT and CDR2 YENEEA. This CDR3 contains 14 residues. The CDR3 DNA sequence: TGTGCCAGCAGCCCCCTGAGGGCGAACACTGAAGCTTTCTTT. It translates to CASSPLRANTEAFF.

This clone was seen a few times. The J gene is TRBJ2-7, the V gene TRBV23-1, with D possibly being TRBD2 (6 bases). TRBV23-1 counts as an open reading frame of uncertain function. The ends were cut back, 0 bases at V and 6 bases at J, with 27 bases in the middle. CDR3 length: 19 amino acids. The CDR3 reads CASSQSGPGTPFLFLEQYF. In DNA form, the CDR3 reads TGCGCCAGCAGTCAATCTGGCCCCGGGACTCCCTTTCTTTTCCTCGAGCAGTACTTC.

The chain carries TRBV10-3 and TRBJ2-3; possible D gene TRBD2, 7 bases. V was pared by 7 bases and J by 3 bases, with 20 bases between. This CDR3 is 16 amino acids long. Germline V gene data show CDR1 as ENHRY and CDR2 as SYGVKD. The CDR3 here is CAINSGGGARTDTQYF. CDR3 bases: TGTGCCATCAATTCTGGAGGGGGGGCAAGGACAGATACGCAGTATTTT.